The TCR beta chain under discussion was sequenced for a study of shared clonotypes between healthy human individuals. TCRdb keeps only in-frame clones here, not all; method: immunoSEQ multiplex PCR. Of 400,000 to 600,000 clones listed, about 76% are singletons. This CDR3 has 15 amino acids. Germline assignment: CDR1 MDHEN and CDR2 SYDVKM. V lost 8 bases and J lost 2; bases outside the gene matches: 5. This clonotype originated in a woman aged 40 to 49 in good health. Some clones in this sample may be carry-over from other donors' samples. The sequenced material came from PBMCs. The chain joins TRBV28 to TRBJ2-1; 11 bases align to TRBD2. This CDR3 reads CASQIAGGPYNEQFF. The CDR3 nucleotides are TGTGCCAGCCAAATAGCGGGAGGGCCCTACAATGAGCAGTTCTTC.